This T cell receptor (beta chain) was identified in a study of T cell repertoires in cytomegalovirus infection. Study at large: Indications came from public TCR beta signatures; they pointed to CMV infection and to a matching HLA type.

The CDR3 spans 18 residues. V lost 0 bases and J 0 bases, leaving 15 bases between the germline ends. In TCRdb, the reads were re-called with MiXCR into one record per CDR3 protein. This table holds under 800,000 distinct CDR3 sequences, 20% to 25% found once. This clonotype was detected only a few times. Sample: CD8+ T cells from PBMCs. This clonotype was obtained from a human donor in good health (CMV status not recorded). Some clones in this sample may be carry-over from other donors' samples. The genes are TRBV12-3 or TRBV12-4 and TRBJ2-1; D might be TRBD2 (5 bases). CDR3 bases: TGTGCCAGCAGTTTAGCGCTTTTAGCGAGTAGCTCCTACAATGAGCAGTTCTTC. It yields the protein CASSLALLASSSYNEQFF.